This T cell receptor (beta chain) came from a study of T cells in Graves' hyperthyroidism and ophthalmopathy (dated 2019 in TCRdb). Background for the entire study: Peripheral blood samples were taken at initial diagnosis, before any treatment was given. TCR V-J signatures able to tell the groups apart were searched for in a discovery cohort of about a hundred patients, of whom under 45 had Graves' ophthalmopathy and roughly 58 had stable Graves' hyperthyroidism. Whether ophthalmopathy could be predicted prospectively was tested in an independent validation cohort made up of under 20 hyperthyroidism patients plus 17 patients who later progressed to ophthalmopathy. For training and testing, the 100 or so patients in the discovery cohort were randomly divided in a 7:3 ratio. In more than 5 Graves' hyperthyroidism patients, the study also compared T-cell repertoires from thyroid tissue with T-cell repertoires from blood. After sampling, hyperthyroidism patients received methimazole starting at 30 mg daily, and ophthalmopathy patients received high-dose intravenous methylprednisolone. According to the paper, TCR Vbeta CDR3 sequencing was carried out on around 140 peripheral blood samples, which came from under 50 ophthalmopathy, roughly 75 hyperthyroidism and roughly 17 progressor patients. What the work shows at the level of the full study, not this receptor alone: Sample size was not statistically predetermined, and investigators were not blinded to group allocation. In validation, the model predicted progression to ophthalmopathy a median of about 5.9 months before onset, with about 71% sensitivity and roughly 79% specificity. Most expanded thyroid clonotypes (frequency above 0.001) were also found in blood, which suggests that blood repertoires may mirror thyroid immune responses. A 13 V-J signature model separated ophthalmopathy from stable hyperthyroidism, with 87.88% sensitivity and about 81% specificity in cross-validation and 80%/75% in testing.

In the ophthalmopathy patients, disease was moderately to severely active, with a Clinical Activity Score of 3 or more, a NOSPECS grade of 4 or more, and a duration of less than 3 months. Exclusion was applied to patients with uncontrolled infections, other autoimmune diseases, pregnancy or lactation. Diagnoses were based on clinical symptoms, serum thyroxine and TRAb, thyroid ultrasound and orbital computed tomography. PBMCs were separated from roughly 9.3 ml of fresh peripheral blood using Ficoll-Paque density gradient centrifugation. Total RNA was extracted using Trizol reagent, and RNA quality was assessed on an Agilent 2100 Bioanalyzer. Including cysteine and phenylalanine, the CDR3 has 15 amino acids. This entry keeps only the CDR3 DNA: 45 bases, framed from base 1. CDR1 KGHSH and CDR2 LQKENI are derived from the germline V gene. For this chain, trimming is 3 bases at the V end and 3 bases at the J end, and the number of junction bases without a gene match is 7.

TCR beta CDR3 regions were amplified from RNA transcripts. The first round of RT-PCR for the TCR CDR3 was performed with the HTBI primer set and the Qiagen OneStep RT-PCR kit. Libraries were constructed in a second round of multiplex PCR, after which size selection and purification were carried out. Sequencing of the libraries was done on an Illumina HiSeq2000 using paired-end 100 bp reads. The published analysis was carried out like this. SOAPnuke was used to process the raw data, with reads discarded if the reads contained adapters or uncalled bases, had a mean Phred below 15, or lacked an exact constant-primer or identifier match. High-quality paired reads were merged using COPE v1.2.5, and each unique nucleotide sequence was defined as a clonotype. MiTCR v1.1 was used to align the clonotypes against IMGT TRBV, TRBD and TRBJ reference segments. The analysis included only V-J combinations with a frequency above 0.0001, which together covered around 99% of the repertoires. A TCS score was defined as the ratio of F50 (clonal expansion) to E x V (chaos), with BLOSUM62-based TCRdist applied between CDR3 peptides within each V-J. Welch's t-statistics and random forest reduced 500 to 650 V-J features to 10 to 15, which were used in a naive Bayes classifier (R e1071). TCRdb ran its own pipeline on the public reads, namely fastp trimming at Q25 and MiXCR clone calling, and kept in-frame beta chains. Every CDR3 protein is listed once, alongside the most common genes and DNA of its rows. The V and J calls here are based on TCRdb, not the publication. This sample is represented by 410,000 or so distinct CDR3 sequences; roughly 14% of them were singletons. The leading ten clones occupy less than 15% of the sample.

This clonotype was counted ten times or more. Its antigen target is currently unknown. It has no much larger one-base neighbor in the sample; base qualities were not kept. The material sequenced was blood. The clonotype originates from a man aged 18 to 30 with Graves' ophthalmopathy. The V gene is TRBV18 and the J gene is TRBJ1-2, and TRBD1 matches 7 of the central bases. The bases are TGTGCCAGCTCACCCTCGGACAGGCGCGACTATGGCTACACCTTC. Translated, it reads CASSPSDRRDYGYTF. Reference TRBV18 and TRBJ1-2 proteins supply the regions before and after the CDR3; the full variable domain is: NAGVMQNPRHLVRRRGQEARLRCSPMKGHSHVYWYRQLPEEGLKFMVYLQKENIIDESGMPKERFSAEFPKEGPSILRIQQVVRGDSAAYFCASSPSDRRDYGYTFGSGTRLTVV.